The next 24 T cell receptor beta chains were all read from a single sample in a study of neurological immune-mediated disorders. TCRdb itself ran the 5' RACE reads through MiXCR, one entry per CDR3 protein. This sample has some 49,000 distinct CDR3 sequences, with 10% found just once. Specified time point: longitudinal time-point 1 (baseline). The sequenced sample was PBMCs. The origin of the receptors is a woman in her forties in good health.

At least ten counts were recorded for this clonotype. This chain joins TRBV29-1 and TRBJ2-4, with TRBD2 as a possible D gene (6 bases). V was shortened by 4 bases and J by 8 bases, with 6 bases between the two germline ends. CDR1 and CDR2 (germline): SQVTM, ANQGSEA. CDR3 size: 10 residues. This CDR3 reads CSVGGDIQYF. DNA of the CDR3: TGCAGCGTTGGGGGGGACATTCAGTACTTC. The variable domain in full, with the rest retrieved from reference TRBV29-1 and TRBJ2-4, is SAVISQKPSRDICQRGTSLTIQCQVDSQVTMMFWYRQQPGQSLTLIATANQGSEATYESGFVIDKFPISRPNLTFSTLTVSNMSPEDSSIYLCSVGGDIQYFGAGTRLSVL.

There are many counts of this clonotype. This rearrangement joins TRBV20-1 to TRBJ2-6, with D hard to call. Germline V gene sequence: CDR1 DFQATT, CDR2 SNEGSKA (reference sequence). V dropped 0 bases and J dropped 2 bases, with 11 bases sitting between them. The CDR3 runs to 16 residues. This chain's CDR3 is CSARELSRAGANVLTF. Here the CDR3 DNA reads TGCAGTGCTAGAGAGTTAAGCAGAGCTGGGGCCAACGTCCTGACTTTC.

This clonotype was seen many times. The chain links TRBV5-1 to TRBJ2-3; no reliable D call. Deletions cut 2 bases from V and 2 bases from J, with 12 bases between. Germline V gives CDR1 SGHRS, CDR2 YFSETQ. The CDR3 totals 15 residues. The CDR3 nucleotides read TGCGCCAGCAGCTTAACGGACGGCGACACAGATACGCAGTATTTT. Protein sequence: CASSLTDGDTDTQYF. The whole variable domain, filled in from reference TRBV5-1 and TRBJ2-3, reads KAGVTQTPRYLIKTRGQQVTLSCSPISGHRSVSWYQQTPGQGLQFLFEYFSETQRNKGNFPGRFSGRQFSNSRSEMNVSTLELGDSALYLCASSLTDGDTDTQYFGPGTRLTVL.

The chain has TRBV5-1 and TRBJ1-4; 7 bases align to TRBD1. Germline V CDR1 and CDR2: SGHRS, YFSETQ. This CDR3 comprises 14 residues. V lost 4 bases and J lost 7; bases outside the gene matches: 7. CDR3 residues: CASSHDRAGEKLFF. For the CDR3, the DNA is TGCGCCAGCAGCCATGACAGGGCGGGTGAAAAACTGTTTTTT.

For this clonotype: An end of the junction differs from the germline gene, which may be a read error. The chain links TRBV4-1 to TRBJ2-5, with D uncertain. Germline V gene sequence: CDR1 MGHRA, CDR2 YSYEKL. CDR3 length equals 14 residues. CDR3 in DNA: TGCGCCAACAGCCAAGACGGTAACCCAGAGACCCAGCACTTC. It codes for CANSQDGNPETQHF.

This clonotype was recorded many times. V usage is TRBV4-1 and J usage is TRBJ2-5, with D unclear. The CDR3 contains 14 residues. V lost 0 bases and J 4 bases, leaving 9 bases between the germline ends. The germline V gene encodes CDR1 MGHRA and CDR2 YSYEKL. CDR3 sequence: CASSQDGNPETQYF. Here the CDR3 DNA reads TGCGCCAGCAGCCAAGACGGTAACCCAGAGACCCAGTACTTC.

For this clonotype: At one of its ends the junction is not consistent with the germline gene, which may arise from a read error. V and J are TRBV10-2 and TRBJ1-5; maybe TRBD1 (6 bases). The CDR3 has 13 amino acids. CDR1 WSHSY and CDR2 SAAADI come from the germline V gene. The CDR3, as DNA: TGCGCCAGCAGTCGTACAGGGAATCAGACCCAGCATTTT. Encoded protein: CASSRTGNQTQHF.

This clonotype turned up a few times. This chain connects TRBV5-1 to TRBJ2-2; D remains unclear. The germline V gene encodes CDR1 SGHRS and CDR2 YFSETQ. The CDR3 has 16 amino acids. Trimming removed 0 bases at V and 2 bases at J, with 11 bases between. The CDR3 nucleotides are TGCGCCAGCAGCTTGGAGTCCGGAATAAACACCGGGGAGCTGTTTTTT. As protein: CASSLESGINTGELFF.

This clonotype was observed at least ten times. The V and J genes are TRBV20-1 and TRBJ2-5, with TRBD2 matching 7 bases. The CDR3 contains 15 residues. The germline V gene encodes CDR1 DFQATT and CDR2 SNEGSKA (reference sequence). Unmatched junction bases numbered 7, after V lost 1 base and J lost 2 bases. The CDR3 DNA sequence: TGCAGTGCTAGAGCCGCTAGCGGCAATCAAGAGACCCAGTACTTC. Translating gives CSARAASGNQETQYF.

This clonotype has ten or more counts. The CDR3 DNA sequence: TGCGCCAGCAGCCCCTTTGTCGGGAACACTGAAGCTTTCTTT. As protein: CASSPFVGNTEAFF. V is TRBV4-1 and J is TRBJ1-1; D gene ambiguous. CDR3 length: 14 amino acids. The V and J ends lost 4 bases and 1 base respectively, with 10 bases between them. Per germline, CDR1 MGHRA and CDR2 YSYEKL.

This clonotype has a count of ten or more. The J gene is TRBJ2-6, the V gene TRBV24-1, with D perhaps TRBD2 (5 bases). Germline lookup yields CDR1 KGHDR and CDR2 SFDVKD. V lost 9 bases and J 1 base, leaving 6 bases between the germline ends. The CDR3 extends over 13 amino acids. In DNA form, the CDR3 reads TGTGCCACCGGGGAGTCTGGGGCCAACGTCCTGACTTTC. Its protein is CATGESGANVLTF.

This clonotype was recorded many times. The CDR3, as DNA: TGTGCCAGCAGCTTAAAGTACATGAACACTGAAGCTTTCTTT. This translates into CASSLKYMNTEAFF. This sequence joins TRBV7-2 and TRBJ1-1; D is unresolved. Trimming pared 2 bases from V and 0 bases from J, leaving 7 bases between. Germline V gene sequence: CDR1 SGHTA, CDR2 FQGNSA. The CDR3 is 14 residues long.

This clonotype was detected many times. The chain recombines TRBV4-2 with TRBJ2-7; 7 nucleotides agree with TRBD1. In germline, CDR1 is LGHNA, CDR2 YNFKEQ. V shed 5 bases, J shed 0 bases, and the junction held 10 bases outside the gene matches. This CDR3 contains 16 residues. CDR3 loop: CASSSRQGLSSYEQYF. The CDR3 DNA reads as TGTGCCAGCAGCTCCCGACAGGGCTTAAGCTCCTACGAGCAGTACTTC.

In its sample, this clonotype was seen many times. The chain combines TRBV5-1 with TRBJ2-7; 8 nucleotides line up with TRBD2. The CDR3 extends over 15 amino acids. V gave up 4 bases and J gave up 4 bases; unmatched junction bases: 10. The V gene's germline CDR1 is SGHRS and CDR2 YFSETQ. Here the CDR3 reads CASSPGGVAGYEQYF. CDR3 in DNA: TGCGCCAGCAGCCCGGGGGGGGTCGCCGGTTACGAGCAGTACTTC.

The sample holds many counts of this clonotype. This chain links TRBV20-1 with TRBJ1-4; D uncertain. The CDR3 spans 14 residues. Trimming cost V 2 bases and J 2 bases, with 9 bases left between them. From germline, CDR1 is DFQATT and CDR2 SNEGSKA (reference sequence). The CDR3 protein is CSARSLGTNEKLFF. CDR3 nucleotide sequence: TGCAGTGCTAGATCTCTGGGTACTAATGAAAAACTGTTTTTT.

This clonotype was counted ten times or more. This chain uses TRBV7-2 with TRBJ1-2, with unresolved D. Between the trimmed V and J ends, which lost 1 base and 4 bases, there was a span of 7 bases. Per the germline V gene, CDR1 is SGHTA and CDR2 is FQGNSA. This CDR3 comprises 13 residues. CDR3 DNA: TGTGCCAGCAGCTTAGAGGGTACCTATGGCTACACCTTC. This gives the protein CASSLEGTYGYTF.

This clonotype has a count of ten or more. V usage is TRBV15 and J usage is TRBJ1-5; D gene unclear. The CDR3 is 15 residues long. With 2 bases removed from V and 0 bases from J, the gap between germline ends came to 8 bases. Germline V gene lookup returns CDR1 LNHNV and CDR2 YYDKDF (reference sequence). The CDR3: CATSRPTPSNQPQHF. CDR3 in DNA: TGTGCCACCAGCAGACCTACACCTAGCAATCAGCCCCAGCATTTT.

The chain joins TRBV20-1 to TRBJ2-1; 9 nucleotides line up with TRBD1. The CDR3 has 16 residues. Germline CDR1 DFQATT, CDR2 SNEGSKA (reference sequence). V lost 3 bases, J lost 2 bases, and 8 bases stayed unmatched. The CDR3 region has the DNA TGCAGTGCTAGCGATCGCGGGACAGGGCCCTACAATGAGCAGTTCTTC. Translated, it gives CSASDRGTGPYNEQFF.

By sample share, this clonotype is medium-sized. This chain connects TRBV5-1 to TRBJ2-7; TRBD2 aligns across 8 bases. The V segment lost 4 bases and the J segment 3 bases; nucleotides outside the gene matches: 15. This CDR3 contains 17 residues. The V gene's germline CDR1 is SGHRS and CDR2 YFSETQ. CDR3 bases: TGCGCCAGCAGCACTTACGGGGGGACTAGGGGCCGCTACGAGCAGTACTTC. Its protein product is CASSTYGGTRGRYEQYF.

The table lists this clonotype with many counts. The genes are TRBV2 and TRBJ2-1; D ambiguous. The CDR3 has 13 residues. Germline V lookup: CDR1 SNHLY, CDR2 FYNNEI. Deletions cut 10 bases from V and 0 bases from J, with 10 bases between. The chain's CDR3 is CATGSSSYNEQFF. CDR3 sequence (DNA): TGTGCCACCGGGTCGAGCTCCTACAATGAGCAGTTCTTC.

This clonotype was recorded many times. This chain's CDR3 is CASSAVGQGYDTYNSPLHF. Here the CDR3 DNA reads TGTGCCAGCAGTGCCGTAGGACAGGGTTATGACACCTATAATTCACCCCTCCACTTT. The rearrangement links TRBV27 to TRBJ1-6; 8 positions agree with TRBD1. Germline-derived CDR1 and CDR2 are MNHEY and SMNVEV (reference sequence). The CDR3 is made up of 19 amino acids. The V segment lost 5 bases and the J segment 2 bases; nucleotides outside the gene matches: 14.

At least ten counts were recorded for this clonotype. The chain is built from TRBV10-2 and TRBJ2-7; 10 positions agree with TRBD1. The trim removed 3 bases at V and 2 bases at J, leaving 25 bases unmatched. Germline assignment: CDR1 WSHSY and CDR2 SAAADI. The CDR3 is 22 residues long. The CDR3 coding sequence is TGCGCCAGCAGTGAACCCTCCGGTTTCGCCCTCCCCCCGGGACAGGGGACCTACGAGCAGTACTTC. This codes for CASSEPSGFALPPGQGTYEQYF.

The sample holds many counts of this clonotype. The chain links TRBV20-1 to TRBJ1-1; D unresolved. The CDR3 extends over 14 amino acids. The germline V and J ends were trimmed by 0 bases and 1 base, with 9 bases remaining between them. The germline V gene encodes CDR1 DFQATT and CDR2 SNEGSKA (reference sequence). This chain's CDR3 is CSARDTGRNTEAFF. As DNA, the CDR3 is TGCAGTGCTAGAGATACGGGTAGGAACACTGAAGCTTTCTTT.

A remark on this clonotype: A much more abundant neighbour one base away suggests this may be a read error. This sequence joins TRBV29-1 and TRBJ1-1; D call uncertain. V dropped 7 bases and J dropped 3 bases, with 6 bases sitting between them. This CDR3 has 10 amino acids. Looked up from germline, CDR1 is SQVTM and CDR2 is ANQGSEA. CDR3 in DNA: TGCAGCGGGAGGGACACTGAAGCTTTCTTT. Amino acid sequence: CSGRDTEAFF.